Listed here are 28 T cell receptor beta chains from one sample, sequenced in a study of blood T cell repertoires in COVID-19. Some clones are missing from TCRdb's copy, which holds only in-frame ones; the method was immunoSEQ multiplex PCR. The profile shows roughly 200,000 clones, around 83% of them singletons. Sequencing was performed on peripheral blood. The origin of the receptors is a woman in her forties or fifties with COVID-19, enrolled during active disease.

The genes are TRBV14 and TRBJ1-4; the match to TRBD1 covers 8 bases. Trimming cost V 3 bases and J 3 bases; bases outside gene matches: 3. CDR3 length: 15 amino acids. Germline CDR1 reads SGHDN; CDR2 reads FVKESK. The CDR3 region has the DNA TGTGCCAGCAGCCACACAGGGGGGCCTAATGAAAAACTGTTTTTT. Its protein is CASSHTGGPNEKLFF.

The chain couples TRBV5-1 to TRBJ1-6; tentative D call: TRBD1 (5 bases). Looked up from germline, CDR1 is SGHRS and CDR2 is YFSETQ. Trimming took 0 bases from V and 10 from J, leaving 11 bases between them. The CDR3 totals 14 residues. In DNA form, the CDR3 reads TGCGCCAGCAGCTTGGTCGGGGGAAGATCACCCCTCCACTTT. This gives the protein CASSLVGGRSPLHF.

In its sample, this clone was seen many times. Other nucleotide sequences from this sample produce the same CDR3. The gene calls are TRBV14 and TRBJ1-2, with unresolved D. V lost 1 base and J 7 bases, leaving 10 bases between the germline ends. The germline V gene encodes CDR1 SGHDN and CDR2 FVKESK. This CDR3 comprises 13 residues. The CDR3 protein is CASSQVESSGYTF. CDR3 nucleotide sequence: TGTGCCAGCAGCCAAGTGGAGTCTAGTGGCTACACCTTC.

The rearrangement links TRBV19 to TRBJ1-2; 7 nucleotides align to TRBD1. Germline trimming cut 5 bases from V and 6 bases from J; bases unmatched to any gene: 9. The CDR3 extends over 14 amino acids. Germline CDR1 is LNHDA and CDR2 is SQIVND (reference sequence). The CDR3 nucleotides are TGTGCCAGTAGTGTTTACAGGGGTGGTGATGGCTACACCTTC. Its translation: CASSVYRGGDGYTF.

The V call is TRBV19, the J call TRBJ2-7, with TRBD1 matching over 7 bases. Germline CDR1 is LNHDA and CDR2 is SQIVND (reference sequence). CDR3 length: 16 amino acids. J was trimmed by 0 bases and V by 3 bases; bases with no gene match: 8. For the CDR3, the DNA is TGTGCCAGTAGTATTGGGTCGGGACAGAGCTCCTACGAGCAGTACTTC. This gives the protein CASSIGSGQSSYEQYF.

This chain connects TRBV14 to TRBJ2-3; tentatively, D is TRBD2 (6 bases). Trimming left V 4 bases short and J 1 base short, with 12 bases between. Germline CDR1 reads SGHDN; CDR2 reads FVKESK. The CDR3 contains 15 residues. This chain's CDR3 is CASSPRTGGTDTQYF. CDR3 nucleotide sequence: TGTGCCAGCAGCCCGAGGACGGGGGGCACAGATACGCAGTATTTT.

The chain joins TRBV5-4 to TRBJ2-5, with TRBD1 as a possible D gene (6 bases). Looked up from germline, CDR1 is SGHNT and CDR2 is YYREEE (reference sequence). Trimming left V 1 base short and J 3 bases short, with 7 bases between. CDR3 length: 13 residues. CDR3 nucleotide sequence: TGTGCCAGCAGCTTGAAGGGGGAAGAGACCCAGTACTTC. Encoded protein: CASSLKGEETQYF. The variable domain in full, with the rest retrieved from reference TRBV5-4 and TRBJ2-5, is ETGVTQSPTHLIKTRGQQVTLRCSSQSGHNTVSWYQQALGQGPQFIFQYYREEENGRGNFPPRFSGLQFPNYSSELNVNALELDDSALYLCASSLKGEETQYFGPGTRLLVL.

The chain has TRBV9 and TRBJ2-1, with TRBD2 matching over 10 bases. Per the germline V gene, CDR1 is SGDLS and CDR2 is YYNGEE. This CDR3 has 18 residues. V shed 0 bases, J shed 6 bases, and the junction held 12 bases outside the gene matches. This CDR3 reads CASSVDRGSGGALNEQFF. The CDR3 DNA is TGTGCCAGCAGCGTAGATCGTGGGAGCGGGGGGGCCCTCAATGAGCAGTTCTTC.

The V and J genes are TRBV30 and TRBJ1-2; tentative D call: TRBD1 (5 bases). Germline CDR1 and CDR2: GTSNPN and SVGIG (reference sequence). The CDR3 totals 16 residues. V was pared by 3 bases and J by 4 bases, with 21 bases between. The CDR3 region has the DNA TGTGCCTGGAGGGACACAGCAGGGAATAGAGGCTATGGCTACACCTTC. As protein: CAWRDTAGNRGYGYTF.

This sequence joins TRBV6-2 or TRBV6-3 and TRBJ1-6; tentatively, D is TRBD1 (6 bases). This CDR3 is built from 15 residues. Germline V gives CDR1 MNHEY, CDR2 SVGEGT. V gave up 5 bases and J gave up 3 bases, with 11 bases separating them. CDR3 sequence: CASSAMTGYNSPLHF. CDR3 bases: TGTGCCAGCAGTGCGATGACAGGCTATAATTCACCCCTCCACTTT.

The chain recombines TRBV5-1 with TRBJ1-6, with 8 bases that match TRBD1. The CDR3 has 14 amino acids. V lost 0 bases to trimming and J lost 8 bases; unmatched junction nucleotides: 1. In germline, CDR1 is SGHRS, CDR2 YFSETQ. CDR3 nucleotides: TGCGCCAGCAGCTTGGAGACAGGGGATTCACCCCTCCACTTT. It translates to CASSLETGDSPLHF.

V gene TRBV9 combines with J gene TRBJ1-1; D is perhaps TRBD1 (6 bases). The CDR3 totals 16 residues. The germline V and J ends were trimmed by 4 bases and 7 bases, with 23 bases remaining between them. CDR1 is SGDLS, CDR2 YYNGEE, per germline. The CDR3 sequence is CASSPRGGGGGDEAFF. The CDR3 nucleotides read TGTGCCAGCAGCCCCAGAGGTGGGGGAGGGGGGGATGAAGCTTTCTTT.

This clone was counted at least ten times. The gene calls are TRBV7-8 and TRBJ1-2; 9 nucleotides line up with TRBD1. V trimming: 3 bases; J trimming: 8 bases; junction bases outside the gene matches: 13. The CDR3 is 16 amino acids. CDR1 SGHVS and CDR2 FQNEAQ come from the germline V gene. DNA of the CDR3: TGTGCCAGCAGCTTGCGGAGGGGACAGGGACCGCGAGGCTACACCTTC. Protein sequence: CASSLRRGQGPRGYTF.

The genes are TRBV24-1 and TRBJ1-2, with 8 bases that match TRBD1. Germline CDR1 and CDR2: KGHDR and SFDVKD. CDR3 length: 14 amino acids. V gave up 4 bases and J gave up 6 bases; unmatched junction bases: 6. Written as DNA, the CDR3 is TGTGCCACCAGTGACCCGGACAGGGCGAATGGCTACACCTTC. Translated, it gives CATSDPDRANGYTF.

This clone was detected only once. This chain uses TRBV3-1 (or the pseudogene TRBV3-2) with TRBJ1-1; 8 positions match TRBD1. The V and J ends lost 1 base and 5 bases, in that order; junction bases with no gene match: 9. Per the germline V gene, CDR1 is LGHDT and CDR2 is YNNKEL (reference sequence). CDR3 length: 16 amino acids. CDR3 sequence reads: CASSQGGAGGRTEAFF. In nucleotides, the CDR3 is TGTGCCAGCAGCCAAGGGGGGGCAGGGGGCAGGACTGAAGCTTTCTTT.

The J gene is TRBJ2-7, the V gene TRBV6-4; a weak D match, TRBD1 (5 bases). Germline CDR1 reads MRHNA; CDR2 reads SNTAGT. Between the trimmed V and J ends, which lost 0 bases and 7 bases, there was a span of 16 bases. The CDR3 runs to 15 residues. The CDR3 nucleotides are TGTGCCAGCAGTGACTCGGGCAGGGCGTGGTGGGAGCAGTACGTC. It codes for CASSDSGRAWWEQYV.

The J gene is TRBJ1-2, the V gene TRBV18; D is ambiguous. V was cut by 3 bases and J by 0 bases, with 5 bases left in between. CDR3 length: 13 residues. Looked up from germline, CDR1 is KGHSH and CDR2 is LQKENI. DNA for the CDR3: TGTGCCAGCTCACCCGGGTCTAACTATGGCTACACCTTC. Protein sequence: CASSPGSNYGYTF.

The chain carries TRBV18 and TRBJ1-5, with a tentative D call TRBD1 (5 bases). Germline CDR1 and CDR2: KGHSH and LQKENI. The CDR3 covers 14 residues. The germline V and J ends were trimmed by 6 bases and 5 bases, with 14 bases remaining between them. The CDR3 coding sequence is TGTGCCAGCTCCACAGCTAGGGGCGATCAGCCCCAGCATTTT. Its translation: CASSTARGDQPQHF.

The chain joins TRBV11-1 to TRBJ2-7, with D maybe TRBD2 (5 bases). Germline V gene data show CDR1 as SGHAT and CDR2 as FQDESV (reference sequence). CDR3 length equals 13 residues. Trimming cost V 5 bases and J 3 bases, with 11 bases left between them. This chain's CDR3 is CASSASYSYEQYF. The DNA for the CDR3 is TGTGCCAGCAGCGCTAGCTACAGCTACGAGCAGTACTTC.

The gene calls are TRBV18 and TRBJ2-3, with 8 bases fitting TRBD2. Germline lookup yields CDR1 KGHSH and CDR2 LQKENI. This CDR3 comprises 18 residues. The J segment lost 5 bases and the V segment lost 3 bases, leaving 16 bases of the junction unmatched. The CDR3 region has the DNA TGTGCCAGCTCACCCTTATCTCGGGGGGGGCCCGGTGGAGATACGCAGTATTTT. As protein: CASSPLSRGGPGGDTQYF.

The rearrangement links TRBV9 to TRBJ1-4; possible D gene TRBD1, 6 bases. The CDR3 spans 14 residues. V lost 3 bases to trimming and J lost 8 bases, with 14 bases between them. Germline V CDR1 and CDR2: SGDLS, YYNGEE. The chain's CDR3 is CASSGTVGVEKLFF. Written as DNA, the CDR3 is TGTGCCAGCAGCGGGACAGTGGGCGTAGAAAAACTGTTTTTT.

This chain links TRBV6-5 with TRBJ1-1; D gene uncertain. Trimming cost V 7 bases and J 0 bases, with 9 bases left between them. This CDR3 has 13 residues. Germline V gene lookup returns CDR1 MNHEY and CDR2 SVGAGI. CDR3 region: CASKERLNTEAFF. In DNA, the CDR3 is TGTGCCAGCAAGGAGAGATTGAACACTGAAGCTTTCTTT.

This chain links TRBV4-2 with TRBJ1-4; a weak D match, TRBD1 (5 bases). The CDR3 loop spans 16 amino acids. The germline gives CDR1 LGHNA, CDR2 YNFKEQ. Trimming removed 4 bases from V and 3 bases from J, with 15 bases in between. The CDR3 DNA sequence: TGTGCCAGCAGCCCTTATCAGGGAACAGCTAATGAAAAACTGTTTTTT. It yields the protein CASSPYQGTANEKLFF.

The rearrangement joins TRBV19 to TRBJ2-2; D ambiguous. CDR1 LNHDA and CDR2 SQIVND come from the germline V gene (reference sequence). V dropped 5 bases and J dropped 8 bases, with 6 bases sitting between them. The CDR3 sequence is 11 residues long. The CDR3 loop is CASSLSGELFF. CDR3 sequence (DNA): TGTGCCAGTAGTTTGTCGGGGGAGCTGTTTTTT.

The genes are TRBV3-1 (or the pseudogene TRBV3-2) and TRBJ1-5; the D gene is possibly TRBD1 (5 bases). V was clipped by 0 bases and J by 4 bases, with 10 bases between them. Germline V gene sequence: CDR1 LGHDT, CDR2 YNNKEL (reference sequence). CDR3 length equals 15 residues. The CDR3 here is CASSQDWGVNQPQHF. The CDR3 bases are TGTGCCAGCAGCCAAGATTGGGGGGTTAATCAGCCCCAGCATTTT.

The chain uses TRBV12-5 and TRBJ1-1; no clear D. The CDR3 extends over 14 amino acids. Germline assignment: CDR1 LGHNT and CDR2 FRNRAP. The V end lost 2 bases, the J end lost 4 bases, and 11 bases lay between the germline ends. The chain's CDR3 is CASGLSGLVTEAFF. Here the CDR3 DNA reads TGTGCTAGTGGTTTGTCGGGATTAGTCACTGAAGCTTTCTTT.

V is TRBV5-1 and J is TRBJ2-7; TRBD1 aligns across 9 bases. This CDR3 is built from 15 residues. From germline, CDR1 is SGHRS and CDR2 YFSETQ. V lost 3 bases, J lost 2 bases, and 6 bases stayed unmatched. The CDR3 DNA follows: TGCGCCAGCAGCTCTGAAGGACAGGGGCCCTACGAGCAGTACTTC. Its protein is CASSSEGQGPYEQYF.

This chain links TRBV9 with TRBJ2-2; tentatively, D is TRBD2 (6 bases). This CDR3 spans 16 amino acids. The V end lost 2 bases, the J end lost 4 bases, and 15 bases lay between the germline ends. Germline CDR1 and CDR2: SGDLS and YYNGEE. This chain's CDR3 is CASSVWTTLGTGELFF. The CDR3, as DNA: TGTGCCAGCAGCGTGTGGACTACCCTCGGCACCGGGGAGCTGTTTTTT.